This passage covers 28 T cell receptor beta chains from one sample sequenced in a study of human T cells and chemical hapten exposure. The sample's time point: patch test 2, 6 weeks after DPC sensitization. Stated treatment: therapeutic diphenylcyclopropenone sensitization with weekly scalp DPC. One entry per CDR3 protein, called by TCRdb with MiXCR from the RACE reads. The repertoire consists of about 80,000 distinct CDR3 sequences, with about 9.4% occurring once and the leading ten covering about 2.3%. Sequencing used whole blood, obtained in connection with sensitization to the hapten diphenylcyclopropenone (DPC). These receptors all come from a woman aged 25 to 39 with alopecia areata. Some clones in this sample may be carry-over from other donors' samples.

In its sample, this clonotype was seen many times. V usage is TRBV5-1 and J usage is TRBJ2-5, with 11 positions matching TRBD2. Germline-derived CDR1 and CDR2 are SGHRS and YFSETQ. V was clipped by 1 base and J by 1 base; unmatched bases: 0. The CDR3 has 15 residues. The DNA for the CDR3 is TGCGCCAGCAGCTTGACTAGCGGGAGCCAAGAGACCCAGTACTTC. This codes for CASSLTSGSQETQYF.

Remarks on this clonotype: Being one base from a much bigger clone, this may be a read error. The chain links TRBV6-2 or TRBV6-3 to TRBJ1-1; D call uncertain. Deletions cut 2 bases from V and 8 bases from J, with 18 bases between. CDR3 size: 15 residues. The germline V gene encodes CDR1 MNHEY and CDR2 SVGEGT. The CDR3: CASSYASARAREAFF. In nucleotides, the CDR3 is TGTGCCAGCAGTTACGCCAGTGCGAGGGCTCGGGAAGCTTTCTTT.

At least ten counts were recorded for this clonotype. The chain uses TRBV20-1 and TRBJ2-1; 7 positions match TRBD2. V gave up 6 bases and J gave up 8 bases; unmatched junction bases: 4. Germline loops: CDR1 DFQATT, CDR2 SNEGSKA (reference sequence). The CDR3 covers 11 residues. The CDR3 region is CSALTSYEQFF. In DNA, the CDR3 is TGCAGTGCCCTGACTAGCTATGAGCAGTTCTTC.

V is TRBV9 and J is TRBJ2-5, with D possibly being TRBD1 or TRBD2 (6 bases each). In germline, CDR1 is SGDLS, CDR2 YYNGEE. CDR3 size: 15 residues. Trimming pared 0 bases from V and 2 bases from J, leaving 11 bases between. The CDR3 here is CASSVGGAWQETQYF. CDR3 bases: TGTGCCAGCAGCGTAGGGGGGGCCTGGCAAGAGACCCAGTACTTC.

This clonotype was seen repeatedly, ten times or more. The chain has TRBV7-9 and TRBJ2-2; no reliable D call. The CDR3 spans 19 residues. Germline CDR1 SEHNR, CDR2 FQNEAQ (reference sequence). Trimming removed 3 bases at V and 0 bases at J, with 20 bases between. The CDR3 DNA sequence: TGTGCCAGCAGCTTCGAAATCCGAACCGGCCCCTCGAACACCGGGGAGCTGTTTTTT. It specifies CASSFEIRTGPSNTGELFF. The variable domain in full, completed from reference TRBV7-9 and TRBJ2-2, reads DTGVSQNPRHKITKRGQNVTFRCDPISEHNRLYWYRQTLGQGPEFLTYFQNEAQLEKSRLLSDRFSAERPKGSFSTLEIQRTEQGDSAMYLCASSFEIRTGPSNTGELFFGEGSRLTVL.

The rearrangement joins TRBV9 to TRBJ1-3; D is uncertain. V lost 0 bases to trimming and J lost 4 bases, with 14 bases between them. The CDR3 is 16 amino acids. Germline CDR1 SGDLS, CDR2 YYNGEE. The CDR3 sequence: CASSVAGSGSGNTIYF. In DNA form, the CDR3 reads TGTGCCAGCAGCGTAGCAGGTTCGGGATCCGGAAACACCATATATTTT.

This clonotype was seen at least ten times. The J gene is TRBJ2-2, the V gene TRBV2, with a possible D match to TRBD2 (5 bases). Per the germline V gene, CDR1 is SNHLY and CDR2 is FYNNEI. This CDR3 is 14 amino acids long. Deletions cut 6 bases from V and 0 bases from J, with 8 bases between. CDR3 residues: CASRDSANTGELFF. The CDR3 DNA reads TGTGCCAGCAGGGATAGCGCGAACACCGGGGAGCTGTTTTTT.

This clonotype came up many times. The chain employs TRBV7-2 and TRBJ1-2; the match to TRBD1 covers 7 bases. Germline V CDR1 and CDR2: SGHTA, FQGNSA. This CDR3 spans 16 amino acids. V was pared by 4 bases and J by 2 bases, with 10 bases of the junction left unmatched. The CDR3: CASSSAYRGSNYGYTF. CDR3 DNA: TGTGCCAGCAGCTCGGCCTACAGGGGTTCCAACTATGGCTACACCTTC.

This clonotype was detected a few times. This sequence joins TRBV6-2 or TRBV6-3 and TRBJ2-1; weak D call: TRBD1 (5 bases). V gave up 5 bases and J gave up 3 bases, with 14 bases separating them. This CDR3 is built from 15 residues. Germline values: CDR1 MNHEY, CDR2 SVGEGT. For the CDR3, the DNA is TGTGCCAGCAGTCCCGAAGGGGTCTTCTACAATGAGCAGTTCTTC. This gives the protein CASSPEGVFYNEQFF.

This clonotype was counted ten times or more. The rearrangement uses TRBV4-1 and TRBJ1-4, with 8 bases that match TRBD1. This CDR3 is built from 19 residues. The germline CDR1 and CDR2 sequences are MGHRA and YSYEKL. J lost 9 bases, V lost 2 bases, and 20 bases had no gene match. CDR3 in amino acids: CASSQNLLTQTGVGQKLFF. For the CDR3, the DNA is TGCGCCAGCAGCCAAAACCTATTAACTCAGACAGGGGTGGGACAAAAACTGTTTTTT.

This clonotype was counted a few times. V and J are TRBV29-1 and TRBJ2-3; D not certain. The V and J ends lost 4 bases and 4 bases respectively, with 9 bases between them. Per germline, CDR1 SQVTM and CDR2 ANQGSEA. The CDR3 is 12 amino acids. CDR3 DNA sequence: TGCAGCGTTGTAAGAACAGCAGATACGCAGTATTTT. It specifies CSVVRTADTQYF.

This chain joins TRBV5-5 and TRBJ2-5; TRBD2 might be the D (6 bases). CDR1 SGHKS and CDR2 YYEKEE come from the germline V gene (reference sequence). The CDR3 contains 19 residues. V lost 0 bases to trimming and J lost 1 base, with 22 bases between them. The CDR3 loop reads CASSLAPLVSGAIQETQYF. The CDR3 DNA is TGTGCCAGCAGCTTGGCTCCCCTTGTTAGCGGAGCTATCCAAGAGACCCAGTACTTC.

This clonotype has only a few counts. CDR3 loop: CATNGGMNTEAFF. The CDR3 DNA reads TGTGCCACCAACGGGGGCATGAACACTGAAGCTTTCTTT. The chain links TRBV28 to TRBJ1-1; possibly TRBD1 for D (6 bases). The ends were cut back, 10 bases at V and 0 bases at J, with 12 bases in the middle. The CDR3 covers 13 residues. The germline CDR1 and CDR2 sequences are MDHEN and SYDVKM. Full variable domain (outside the CDR3, taken from reference TRBV28 and TRBJ1-1): DVKVTQSSRYLVKRTGEKVFLECVQDMDHENMFWYRQDPGLGLRLIYFSYDVKMKEKGDIPEGYSVSREKKERFSLILESASTNQTSMYLCATNGGMNTEAFFGQGTRLTVV.

This clonotype was seen ten or more times. The V and J genes are TRBV5-4 and TRBJ2-3; perhaps TRBD2 as D (6 bases). Germline CDR1 and CDR2: SGHNT and YYREEE (reference sequence). The V end was cut by 0 bases, the J end by 6 bases, with 11 bases between. This CDR3 comprises 14 residues. The CDR3 nucleotides are TGTGCCAGCAGCTTGGAGGCGGGGAGGGATACGCAGTATTTT. Protein: CASSLEAGRDTQYF.

This clonotype was recorded many times. The chain uses TRBV28 and TRBJ2-1; no firm D call. Germline assignment: CDR1 MDHEN and CDR2 SYDVKM. The CDR3 extends over 14 amino acids. Between the trimmed V and J ends, which lost 10 bases and 1 base, there was a span of 14 bases. The CDR3 reads CATGQEPSYNEQFF. For the CDR3, the DNA is TGTGCCACCGGGCAGGAGCCTTCCTACAATGAGCAGTTCTTC.

The chain employs TRBV14 and TRBJ2-3, with TRBD1 matching over 9 bases. The V gene's germline CDR1 is SGHDN and CDR2 FVKESK. The CDR3 contains 18 residues. V gave up 4 bases and J gave up 4 bases; unmatched junction bases: 15. In DNA form, the CDR3 reads TGTGCCAGCAGCCTGTATGTCGGGACAGGGAGGATGGCAGATACGCAGTATTTT. It translates to CASSLYVGTGRMADTQYF.

This clonotype was counted ten times or more. The chain has TRBV7-6 and TRBJ2-2; possibly TRBD2 for D (6 bases). The CDR3 is made up of 15 amino acids. The germline V and J ends were trimmed by 2 bases and 1 base, with 8 bases remaining between them. Per germline, CDR1 SGHVS and CDR2 FNYEAQ. As DNA, the CDR3 is TGTGCCAGCAGCTTACGGGGGAGGAACACCGGGGAGCTGTTTTTT. Protein product: CASSLRGRNTGELFF.

This clonotype appeared a few times. The chain uses TRBV12-3 or TRBV12-4 and TRBJ1-5; 7 nucleotides match TRBD1. V lost 3 bases and J lost 2; bases outside the gene matches: 4. The CDR3 is 15 residues long. The CDR3 DNA reads as TGTGCCAGCAGTTTTGGAGGACAGGGCAATCAGCCCCAGCATTTT. This codes for CASSFGGQGNQPQHF.

There are a few counts of this clonotype. The chain employs TRBV7-6 and TRBJ2-5; D gene ambiguous. This CDR3 contains 17 residues. The germline CDR1 and CDR2 sequences are SGHVS and FNYEAQ. The V and J ends lost 2 bases and 5 bases respectively, with 21 bases between them. The CDR3: CASSLIKAQFGQETQYF. The DNA of the CDR3 is TGTGCCAGCAGCTTAATAAAAGCGCAATTCGGCCAGGAGACCCAGTACTTC.

This clonotype was seen a few times. The chain links TRBV9 to TRBJ2-2; 8 bases align to TRBD1. V lost 0 bases, J lost 6 bases, and 7 bases stayed unmatched. CDR1 is SGDLS and CDR2 is YYNGEE in the germline V gene. There are 16 residues in the CDR3. The CDR3 nucleotides read TGTGCCAGCAGCGTAGGAATACAGGGGGACGCCGGGGAGCTGTTTTTT. This encodes CASSVGIQGDAGELFF.

In its sample, this clonotype was seen many times. This chain links TRBV28 with TRBJ2-5; D gene uncertain. There are 14 residues in the CDR3. Germline-derived CDR1 and CDR2 are MDHEN and SYDVKM. V was cut by 2 bases and J by 2 bases, with 9 bases left in between. The DNA of the CDR3 is TGTGCCAGCAGTTTAGTCGACCGACAAGAGACCCAGTACTTC. Translation: CASSLVDRQETQYF. Full variable domain (remainder filled in from reference TRBV28 and TRBJ2-5): DVKVTQSSRYLVKRTGEKVFLECVQDMDHENMFWYRQDPGLGLRLIYFSYDVKMKEKGDIPEGYSVSREKKERFSLILESASTNQTSMYLCASSLVDRQETQYFGPGTRLLVL.

This clonotype was found many times. The V and J genes are TRBV12-3 or TRBV12-4 and TRBJ1-6; D not resolved. The CDR3 runs to 13 residues. V lost 3 bases and J 9 bases, leaving 9 bases between the germline ends. CDR3 sequence (DNA): TGTGCCAGCAGTTTGTTCGGGGTTTCACCCCTCCACTTT. It encodes CASSLFGVSPLHF.

This sequence joins TRBV29-1 and TRBJ2-1; D gene uncertain. The ends were cut back, 7 bases at V and 1 base at J, with 14 bases in the middle. Germline V gene data show CDR1 as SQVTM and CDR2 as ANQGSEA. The CDR3 has 14 amino acids. In DNA, the CDR3 is TGCAGCGCCGCATTTGCGCAATCCTACAATGAGCAGTTCTTC. Translated: CSAAFAQSYNEQFF.

This clonotype was counted only a few times. V usage is TRBV18 and J usage is TRBJ1-1, with D hard to call. The CDR3 covers 13 residues. Germline lookup yields CDR1 KGHSH and CDR2 LQKENI. Trimming pared 3 bases from V and 5 bases from J, leaving 10 bases between. Written as DNA, the CDR3 is TGTGCCAGCTCACCCCCTTACAGAACTGAAGCTTTCTTT. This sequence encodes CASSPPYRTEAFF.

This chain joins TRBV4-1 and TRBJ2-1; 8 bases are shared with TRBD2. This CDR3 is built from 15 residues. The trim removed 0 bases at V and 7 bases at J, leaving 5 bases unmatched. Per the germline V gene, CDR1 is MGHRA and CDR2 is YSYEKL. The CDR3 loop reads CASSQDRSSGNEQFF. The CDR3 nucleotides are TGCGCCAGCAGCCAAGACCGGTCTAGCGGGAATGAGCAGTTCTTC.

This rearrangement joins TRBV6-2 or TRBV6-3 to TRBJ1-1; D call uncertain. Germline-derived CDR1 and CDR2 are MNHEY and SVGEGT. The CDR3 totals 11 residues. V lost 4 bases, J lost 7 bases, and 7 bases lay in between. Here the CDR3 reads CASSSWGEAFF. In DNA, the CDR3 is TGTGCCAGCAGTTCTTGGGGTGAAGCTTTCTTT.

The chain uses TRBV29-1 and TRBJ2-2; TRBD2 is a possible D gene (6 bases). Per germline, CDR1 SQVTM and CDR2 ANQGSEA. V was pared by 4 bases and J by 6 bases, with 12 bases between. The CDR3 runs 13 residues. The DNA for the CDR3 is TGCAGCGTTGTGGAGTCGGGGGCCGGGGAGCTGTTTTTT. Its protein product is CSVVESGAGELFF.

Remarks on this clonotype: A read error may be the cause here, since a much bigger clone is one base away. The J gene is TRBJ2-1, the V gene TRBV9; D possibly corresponds to TRBD1 (5 bases). Gene TRBJ2-7 matches the end of the DNA better, so the J call may be wrong. The CDR3 has 12 residues. Germline CDR1 reads SGDLS; CDR2 reads YYNGEE. CDR3 in amino acids: CASSVTENEQYF. In nucleotides, the CDR3 is TGTGCCAGCAGCGTGACAGAAAATGAGCAGTACTTC.